Below are 20 T cell receptor beta chains sequenced from a single sample in a study of OX40 agonist ivuxolimab in advanced cancers. TCRdb's table, derived via immunoSEQ multiplex PCR, lists solely in-frame clones and lacks some. The repertoire holds around 19,000 clones, with approximately 70% as singletons. Sample: CD4+ or CD8+ T cells sorted from blood, taken in a trial of the OX40 agonist ivuxolimab. Receptors were obtained from an adult with an advanced solid tumor such as melanoma, head and neck, liver or kidney cancer.

The sample holds a few counts of this clone. The gene calls are TRBV11-2 and TRBJ1-1, with D perhaps TRBD1 (6 bases). V gave up 2 bases and J gave up 0 bases, with 7 bases separating them. Germline V gives CDR1 SGHAT, CDR2 FQNNGV. The CDR3 spans 14 residues. CDR3 sequence: CASSLRGMNTEAFF. The CDR3 nucleotides read TGTGCCAGCAGCTTAAGGGGGATGAACACTGAAGCTTTCTTT.

V is TRBV6-6 and J is TRBJ1-2; D is ambiguous. The CDR3 loop spans 12 amino acids. V lost 0 bases and J 5 bases, leaving 4 bases between the germline ends. The germline V gene has CDR1 MNHNY and CDR2 SVGAGI (reference sequence). CDR3 sequence (DNA): TGTGCCAGCAGTTACTCAGCTTATGGCTACACCTTC. Protein sequence: CASSYSAYGYTF.

V and J are TRBV11-2 and TRBJ2-5; D is possibly TRBD1 or TRBD2 (6 bases each). There are 17 residues in the CDR3. Per germline, CDR1 SGHAT and CDR2 FQNNGV. Trimming stripped 4 bases from V and 1 base from J, with 19 bases between. CDR3 nucleotide sequence: TGTGCCAGCAGCTCCGAGGGGGGCCCGGTCATCCAAGAGACCCAGTACTTC. This codes for CASSSEGGPVIQETQYF.

J is TRBJ2-4 and V is TRBV7-8; maybe TRBD1 (7 bases). Germline V lookup: CDR1 SGHVS, CDR2 FQNEAQ. The CDR3 runs to 17 residues. V gave up 5 bases and J gave up 8 bases, with 25 bases separating them. The CDR3 sequence is CASSPLGDLRGADIQYF. As DNA, the CDR3 is TGTGCCAGCAGCCCTTTGGGGGACCTCAGGGGGGCGGACATTCAGTACTTC.

This chain connects TRBV4-3 to TRBJ1-5; a weak D match, TRBD1 (6 bases). CDR1 and CDR2 (germline): LGHNA, YSLEER. The germline V and J ends were trimmed by 0 bases and 5 bases, with 11 bases remaining between them. The CDR3 has 15 amino acids. DNA of the CDR3: TGCGCCAGCAGCCAAGATAGGGGGAGTTATCAGCCCCAGCATTTT. Its translation: CASSQDRGSYQPQHF.

This chain connects TRBV2 to TRBJ1-2, with D perhaps matching TRBD1 (5 bases). CDR1 is SNHLY, CDR2 FYNNEI, per germline. The V and J ends lost 0 bases and 4 bases respectively, with 15 bases between them. The CDR3 consists of 16 residues. The CDR3 is CASSEARTRGIYGYTF. The CDR3 nucleotides are TGTGCCAGCAGTGAAGCGAGGACAAGGGGCATCTATGGCTACACCTTC.

V gene TRBV7-9 combines with J gene TRBJ2-5, with D possibly matching TRBD2 (6 bases). The CDR3 consists of 13 residues. Germline V CDR1 and CDR2: SEHNR, FQNEAQ (reference sequence). The V and J ends lost 3 bases and 5 bases respectively, with 10 bases between them. The CDR3 sequence is CASSFGRSETQYF. In DNA, the CDR3 is TGTGCCAGCAGCTTCGGGAGATCGGAGACCCAGTACTTC. The whole variable domain, filled in from reference TRBV7-9 and TRBJ2-5, reads DTGVSQNPRHKITKRGQNVTFRCDPISEHNRLYWYRQTLGQGPEFLTYFQNEAQLEKSRLLSDRFSAERPKGSFSTLEIQRTEQGDSAMYLCASSFGRSETQYFGPGTRLLVL.

This clone was found once. A read error may be the cause here, since a much bigger clone is one base away. The identical CDR3 is also encoded by other nucleotide sequences in the sample. V and J are TRBV6-5 and TRBJ1-2, with D perhaps matching TRBD1 (5 bases). The V end was cut by 2 bases, the J end by 3 bases, with 7 bases between. CDR3 length equals 13 residues. The germline gives CDR1 MNHEY, CDR2 SVGAGI. The CDR3 nucleotides read TGTGCCAGCAGTTACGGACAACACTATGGCTACACCTTC. The encoded protein is CASSYGQHYGYTF.

This clone has a handful of counts. The chain employs TRBV2 and TRBJ2-7, with 8 bases aligning to TRBD1. V shed 4 bases and J 9 bases; nucleotides not matched to a gene: 2. CDR3 length equals 11 residues. The germline V gene has CDR1 SNHLY and CDR2 FYNNEI. The CDR3 region is CASSGQGTQYF. The CDR3, as DNA: TGTGCCAGCAGTGGACAGGGGACGCAGTACTTC. The full variable domain, in which reference TRBV2 and TRBJ2-7 provide the parts outside the CDR3, is EPEVTQTPSHQVTQMGQEVILRCVPISNHLYFYWYRQILGQKVEFLVSFYNNEISEKSEIFDDQFSVERPDGSNFTLKIRSTKLEDSAMYFCASSGQGTQYFGPGTRLTVT.

CDR3 protein: CASSPDRGWADTQYF. The CDR3 bases are TGTGCCAGCAGCCCGGACAGGGGTTGGGCAGATACGCAGTATTTT. V and J are TRBV5-6 and TRBJ2-3; 9 nucleotides agree with TRBD1. V gave up 4 bases and J gave up 4 bases; unmatched junction bases: 7. In germline, CDR1 is SGHDT, CDR2 YYEEEE. This CDR3 has 15 residues. Based on the CDR3 plus reference TRBV5-6 and TRBJ2-3, the full variable domain is DAGVTQSPTHLIKTRGQQVTLRCSPKSGHDTVSWYQQALGQGPQFIFQYYEEEERQRGNFPDRFSGHQFPNYSSELNVNALLLGDSALYLCASSPDRGWADTQYFGPGTRLTVL.

V and J are TRBV2 and TRBJ1-1; D gene uncertain. The germline gives CDR1 SNHLY, CDR2 FYNNEI. V was trimmed by 4 bases and J by 8 bases, leaving 8 bases between them. CDR3 length: 11 residues. The CDR3 sequence is CASSVMGEAFF. The CDR3 nucleotides read TGTGCCAGCAGTGTTATGGGAGAAGCTTTCTTT.

This sequence joins TRBV7-8 and TRBJ2-2; D ambiguous. Germline V gene data show CDR1 as SGHVS and CDR2 as FQNEAQ. V lost 0 bases and J 3 bases, leaving 14 bases between the germline ends. This CDR3 is 17 amino acids long. For the CDR3, the DNA is TGTGCCAGCAGCTTAGCGTCGTGGTTTCCGGACACCGGGGAGCTGTTTTTT. The encoded protein is CASSLASWFPDTGELFF.

V is TRBV27 and J is TRBJ2-1, with a possible D match to TRBD1 (6 bases). The germline V and J ends were trimmed by 0 bases and 4 bases, with 10 bases remaining between them. Germline V gene data show CDR1 as MNHEY and CDR2 as SMNVEV (reference sequence). This CDR3 is built from 15 residues. CDR3 coding DNA: TGTGCCAGCAGTTTATCGGGGGCTCGTTACAATGAGCAGTTCTTC. Protein sequence: CASSLSGARYNEQFF.

This chain joins TRBV29-1 and TRBJ2-7; no firm D call. V lost 4 bases to trimming and J lost 2 bases, with 9 bases between them. The germline CDR1 and CDR2 sequences are SQVTM and ANQGSEA. The CDR3 totals 12 residues. The CDR3 DNA follows: TGCAGCGTTGCAAACTGGGCCTACGAGCAGTACTTC. Translating gives CSVANWAYEQYF.

The rearrangement joins TRBV14 to TRBJ2-2; 7 bases fit TRBD1. The germline V gene has CDR1 SGHDN and CDR2 FVKESK. This CDR3 contains 14 residues. Germline trimming cut 5 bases from V and 6 bases from J; bases unmatched to any gene: 6. The CDR3 region has the DNA TGTGCCAGCAGCTTAACAGGGGCGGCCGGGGAGCTGTTTTTT. Amino acids: CASSLTGAAGELFF.

This rearrangement joins TRBV9 to TRBJ1-2; the D gene is possibly TRBD1 (5 bases). V was clipped by 0 bases and J by 4 bases, with 10 bases between them. This CDR3 region has 14 residues. Germline-derived CDR1 and CDR2 are SGDLS and YYNGEE. In nucleotides, the CDR3 is TGTGCCAGCAGCGTAGACAGGACAAGCTATGGCTACACCTTC. As protein: CASSVDRTSYGYTF.

The V gene is TRBV28, the J gene TRBJ2-3; D is possibly TRBD2 (7 bases). The germline V gene encodes CDR1 MDHEN and CDR2 SYDVKM. This CDR3 contains 16 residues. Trimming pared 1 base from V and 3 bases from J, leaving 14 bases between. Here the CDR3 reads CASSLYRGGPTDTQYF. CDR3 bases: TGTGCCAGCAGTTTATATAGGGGGGGCCCTACAGATACGCAGTATTTT.

The chain is built from TRBV9 and TRBJ2-1; 9 nucleotides line up with TRBD2. Germline V gene sequence: CDR1 SGDLS, CDR2 YYNGEE. The trim removed 0 bases at V and 9 bases at J, leaving 16 bases unmatched. The CDR3 has 18 amino acids. The CDR3 here is CASSVDLAGPPGGGEQFF. The DNA for the CDR3 is TGTGCCAGCAGCGTAGACCTAGCGGGGCCGCCGGGGGGAGGTGAGCAGTTCTTC.

V and J are TRBV30 and TRBJ2-5; D is uncertain. Germline V gives CDR1 GTSNPN, CDR2 SVGIG (reference sequence). The CDR3 sequence is 12 residues long. Trimming pared 3 bases from V and 2 bases from J, leaving 7 bases between. This CDR3 reads CAWRGSQETQYF. CDR3 nucleotides: TGTGCCTGGAGGGGGTCGCAAGAGACCCAGTACTTC.

The chain is built from TRBV19 and TRBJ1-3; D remains ambiguous. In germline, CDR1 is LNHDA, CDR2 SQIVND (reference sequence). The CDR3 runs 15 residues. The germline V and J ends were trimmed by 9 bases and 0 bases, with 15 bases remaining between them. DNA for the CDR3: TGTGCCAGCAACGCCCACCATTTCTCTGGAAACACCATATATTTT. It specifies CASNAHHFSGNTIYF.